These 17 T cell receptor beta chains originate from one sample sequenced in a study of cytomegalovirus exposure and HLA in healthy donors. The PCR was carried out with 60 Vbeta primers and 13 Jbeta primers. The protocol was immunoSEQ multiplex PCR, while the TCRdb copy is restricted to in-frame clones and leaves out a portion. The table shows about 100,000 clones, with about four fifths occurring only once. Material: PBMCs. These receptors all stem from a female donor in good health and CMV-seropositive.

DNA for the CDR3: TGTGCCAGCAGTCAGCCCGGAGGGGGGGCCTACTATGGCTACACCTTC. This encodes CASSQPGGGAYYGYTF. The chain joins TRBV28 to TRBJ1-2, with D possibly being TRBD1 (6 bases). V lost 5 bases and J 3 bases, leaving 19 bases between the germline ends. The CDR3 spans 16 residues. From germline, CDR1 is MDHEN and CDR2 SYDVKM.

This clone was observed a single time. The gene calls are TRBV11-2 and TRBJ2-5, with TRBD1 matching 11 bases. From germline, CDR1 is SGHAT and CDR2 FQNNGV. Losses at the gene ends were 4 bases for V and 5 bases for J; bases not matched to a gene: 3. The CDR3 runs to 14 residues. The CDR3 DNA follows: TGTGCCAGCAGCTCGGACAGGGGGCTGGAGACCCAGTACTTC. Residues: CASSSDRGLETQYF.

The chain combines TRBV11-1 with TRBJ2-7; possibly TRBD2 for D (6 bases). V was clipped by 3 bases and J by 1 base, with 10 bases between them. Per germline, CDR1 SGHAT and CDR2 FQDESV (reference sequence). CDR3 length equals 14 residues. The CDR3 region has the DNA TGTGCCAGCAGCTTCGCGGGGTTATCCTACGAGCAGTACTTC. This codes for CASSFAGLSYEQYF.

The chain employs TRBV7-3 and TRBJ1-1, with D perhaps TRBD1 (5 bases). Germline CDR1 is SGHTA and CDR2 is FQGTGA. Trimming stripped 1 base from V and 5 bases from J, with 14 bases between. The CDR3 consists of 15 residues. CDR3 region: CASSLRGRADTEAFF. The CDR3 nucleotides read TGTGCCAGCAGCTTAAGGGGCAGGGCCGATACTGAAGCTTTCTTT.

This clone has only a few counts. This chain joins TRBV7-3 and TRBJ2-5; TRBD2 is a possible D gene (7 bases). The CDR3 spans 15 residues. The germline CDR1 and CDR2 sequences are SGHTA and FQGTGA. V shed 2 bases and J shed 2 bases, with 12 bases lying between them. CDR3 coding DNA: TGTGCCAGCAGCTTACTAGGGGGGGGGCAAGAGACCCAGTACTTC. It yields the protein CASSLLGGGQETQYF.

The chain joins TRBV7-8 to TRBJ1-3; D uncertain. This CDR3 has 15 residues. In germline, CDR1 is SGHVS, CDR2 FQNEAQ. The V end lost 3 bases, the J end lost 0 bases, and 9 bases lay between the germline ends. The CDR3 DNA is TGTGCCAGCAGCTTCGACGGGATCTCTGGAAACACCATATATTTT. Its protein product is CASSFDGISGNTIYF.

This CDR3 is CASSAGTAIRVEFF. The DNA for the CDR3 is TGTGCCAGCAGCGCTGGGACAGCTATCCGCGTTGAGTTCTTC. This chain uses TRBV5-6 with TRBJ2-1; 7 nucleotides line up with TRBD1. Germline assignment: CDR1 SGHDT and CDR2 YYEEEE. The CDR3 contains 14 residues. The J segment lost 14 bases and the V segment lost 4 bases, leaving 15 bases of the junction unmatched.

Of note for this clone: One end of the junction varies from germline; a read error may be responsible. The V call is TRBV7-9, the J call TRBJ2-7; 7 bases map to TRBD1. The germline V gene has CDR1 SEHNR and CDR2 FQNEAQ (reference sequence). CDR3 length: 12 amino acids. In nucleotides, the CDR3 is TGTGCCAGCAGCCATCCTGACAGGGATCGCGACTTC. Translating gives CASSHPDRDRDF.

This sequence joins TRBV18 and TRBJ1-1; no definite D call. Germline V gene sequence: CDR1 KGHSH, CDR2 LQKENI. The CDR3 consists of 15 residues. Trimming removed 0 bases from V and 5 bases from J, with 13 bases in between. The CDR3 DNA sequence: TGTGCCAGCTCACCACCCTCCCCAAGAGGAACTGAAGCTTTCTTT. Protein product: CASSPPSPRGTEAFF.

The chain couples TRBV2 to TRBJ1-3; D may be TRBD1 (6 bases). The V and J ends lost 6 bases and 0 bases respectively, with 15 bases between them. The germline gives CDR1 SNHLY, CDR2 FYNNEI. The CDR3 is made up of 16 amino acids. CDR3 DNA: TGTGCCAGCAGGAGAGACAGGAACATCTCTGGAAACACCATATATTTT. It is translated as CASRRDRNISGNTIYF.

This CDR3 is CAIGGNSGTDTQYF. Written as DNA, the CDR3 is TGTGCCATCGGGGGCAATTCGGGAACAGATACGCAGTATTTT. The rearrangement links TRBV10-3 to TRBJ2-3, with D tentatively TRBD1 (6 bases). V gave up 8 bases and J gave up 3 bases, with 15 bases separating them. The germline CDR1 and CDR2 sequences are ENHRY and SYGVKD. CDR3 length equals 14 residues.

The chain combines TRBV18 with TRBJ2-5; D is ambiguous. The CDR3 has 13 residues. Germline-derived CDR1 and CDR2 are KGHSH and LQKENI. V gave up 1 base and J gave up 3 bases, with 6 bases separating them. CDR3 nucleotides: TGTGCCAGCTCACCACAACAGAAAGAGACCCAGTACTTC. Protein: CASSPQQKETQYF. Drawing the rest from reference TRBV18 and TRBJ2-5, the complete variable domain is NAGVMQNPRHLVRRRGQEARLRCSPMKGHSHVYWYRQLPEEGLKFMVYLQKENIIDESGMPKERFSAEFPKEGPSILRIQQVVRGDSAAYFCASSPQQKETQYFGPGTRLLVL.

This chain joins TRBV7-9 and TRBJ2-1; 7 bases line up with TRBD1. V lost 5 bases to trimming and J lost 9 bases; unmatched junction nucleotides: 7. Germline lookup yields CDR1 SEHNR and CDR2 FQNEAQ (reference sequence). The length of the CDR3 is 13 residues. The DNA of the CDR3 is TGTGCCAGCAGCCACGAGGGGGCCCGTGAGCAGTTCTTC. Amino acid sequence: CASSHEGAREQFF.

The V call is TRBV12-5, the J call TRBJ2-1; 13 bases are a match to TRBD2. CDR1 is LGHNT, CDR2 FRNRAP, per germline. Trimming at V came to 5 bases and at J to 7 bases, leaving 5 bases not matched to a gene. This CDR3 has 15 amino acids. Here the CDR3 reads CASGAGTSGKNEQFF. CDR3 coding DNA: TGTGCTAGTGGTGCGGGGACTAGCGGGAAGAATGAGCAGTTCTTC.

The chain joins TRBV28 to TRBJ2-3; possibly TRBD2 for D (6 bases). Germline CDR1 MDHEN, CDR2 SYDVKM. V lost 4 bases and J lost 6, with 20 bases in between. The CDR3 spans 16 residues. CDR3: CASSSLGSGYRDTQYF. Here the CDR3 DNA reads TGTGCCAGCAGTTCCCTAGGAAGCGGGTATAGGGATACGCAGTATTTT.

This clone was seen a handful of times. The chain combines TRBV7-2 with TRBJ2-7; 8 nucleotides line up with TRBD2. There are 14 residues in the CDR3. The germline V gene encodes CDR1 SGHTA and CDR2 FQGNSA. V lost 4 bases to trimming and J lost 3 bases; unmatched junction nucleotides: 5. The DNA of the CDR3 is TGTGCCAGCAGCTCCCAGCGGGGGATCTACGAGCAGTACTTC. This codes for CASSSQRGIYEQYF.

CDR3: CAVSRGNTEAFF. The CDR3 DNA sequence: TGTGCCGTCTCCAGGGGTAACACTGAAGCTTTCTTT. The chain combines TRBV15 with TRBJ1-1; weak D call: TRBD1 (6 bases). V was pared by 11 bases and J by 2 bases, with 12 bases between. This CDR3 has 12 residues. Per the germline V gene, CDR1 is LNHNV and CDR2 is YYDKDF (reference sequence).